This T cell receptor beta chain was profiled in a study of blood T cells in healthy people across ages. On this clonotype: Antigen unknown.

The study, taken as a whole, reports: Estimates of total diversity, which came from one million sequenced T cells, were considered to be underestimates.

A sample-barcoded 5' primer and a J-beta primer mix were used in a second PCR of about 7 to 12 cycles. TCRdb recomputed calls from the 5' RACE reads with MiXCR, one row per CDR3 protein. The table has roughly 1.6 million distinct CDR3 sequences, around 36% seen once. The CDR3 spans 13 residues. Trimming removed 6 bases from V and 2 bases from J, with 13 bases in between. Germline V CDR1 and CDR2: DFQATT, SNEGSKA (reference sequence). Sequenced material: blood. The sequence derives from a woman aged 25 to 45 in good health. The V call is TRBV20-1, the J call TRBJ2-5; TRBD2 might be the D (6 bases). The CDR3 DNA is TGCAGTGCCCTCAGGGACTTACAAGAGACCCAGTACTTC. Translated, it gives CSALRDLQETQYF.